The rows below give T cell receptor beta chains drawn from one sample of a study of T cell responses to AZD1222 COVID-19 vaccine. Only in-frame clones appear in the TCRdb table, and some are missing; sequencing was by immunoSEQ multiplex PCR. The sample records 65,000 to 80,000 clones, about 83% being singletons. The sample was peripheral blood, taken 28 days after the second AZD1222 dose. The receptor source for this set is an adult who received the AZD1222 COVID-19 vaccine. The CDR3 runs from the conserved cysteine through the conserved F or W. Fields, in order: CDR3 protein, CDR3 DNA, clone size, J gene, V gene, D gene. A D gene is named only where the DNA matches it firmly. The listing skips clone size in some rows; elsewhere it reads once, few, many or a size class.

cdr3_aa: CASRLAGGAEQYF; cdr3_nt: TGTGCCAGCAGACTAGCGGGAGGGGCCGAGCAGTACTTC; clone_size: NA; j_call: TRBJ2-7; v_call: TRBV12-3/TRBV12-4; d_call: TRBD2
cdr3_aa: CASSFSGGAGGELFF; cdr3_nt: TGTGCCAGCAGCTTCTCTGGGGGCGCAGGCGGGGAGCTGTTTTTT; clone_size: once; j_call: TRBJ2-2; v_call: TRBV7-6; d_call: NA
cdr3_aa: CASSRGTSGWGTDTQYF; cdr3_nt: TGTGCCAGCAGCCGAGGGACTAGCGGTTGGGGGACAGATACGCAGTATTTT; clone_size: few; j_call: TRBJ2-3; v_call: TRBV7-8; d_call: TRBD2
cdr3_aa: CASSLFAGTDAYEQYF; cdr3_nt: TGCGCCAGCAGCCTGTTTGCCGGGACCGATGCCTACGAGCAGTACTTC; clone_size: once; j_call: TRBJ2-7; v_call: TRBV5-1; d_call: NA
cdr3_aa: CASSLGGGQPQHF; cdr3_nt: TGTGCCAGCAGCTTAGGAGGGGGTCAGCCCCAGCATTTT; clone_size: NA; j_call: TRBJ1-5; v_call: TRBV11-1; d_call: NA
cdr3_aa: CASSPGTGNTDTQYF; cdr3_nt: TGTGCCAGCAGTCCCGGGACAGGGAACACAGATACGCAGTATTTT; clone_size: NA; j_call: TRBJ2-3; v_call: TRBV25-1; d_call: TRBD1
cdr3_aa: CASSYSGVYGYTF; cdr3_nt: TGTGCCAGCAGTTACTCCGGGGTCTATGGCTACACCTTC; clone_size: NA; j_call: TRBJ1-2; v_call: TRBV27; d_call: NA
cdr3_aa: CSASRSLAGLYEQFF; cdr3_nt: TGCAGTGCTAGTAGAAGTCTAGCGGGACTATATGAGCAGTTCTTC; clone_size: NA; j_call: TRBJ2-1; v_call: TRBV20-1; d_call: TRBD2
cdr3_aa: CASSLGQVDVDQPQHF; cdr3_nt: TGTGCCAGCTCATTAGGGCAGGTTGATGTCGATCAGCCCCAGCATTTT; clone_size: few; j_call: TRBJ1-5; v_call: TRBV18; d_call: NA
cdr3_aa: CASSLSGNTYEQYF; cdr3_nt: TGTGCCAGTAGCCTTAGCGGAAACACCTACGAGCAGTACTTC; clone_size: NA; j_call: TRBJ2-7; v_call: TRBV19; d_call: NA
cdr3_aa: CAWRVGTRGPDTQYF; cdr3_nt: TGTGCCTGGAGGGTGGGCACTAGAGGCCCAGATACGCAGTATTTT; clone_size: NA; j_call: TRBJ2-3; v_call: TRBV30; d_call: NA
cdr3_aa: CASSAGTSGYEQYF; cdr3_nt: TGTGCCAGCAGCGCCGGGACTAGCGGGTACGAGCAGTACTTC; clone_size: NA; j_call: TRBJ2-7; v_call: TRBV7-9; d_call: TRBD2
cdr3_aa: CAISEGGLASSDTQYF; cdr3_nt: TGTGCCATCAGTGAGGGGGGGTTGGCAAGTTCAGATACGCAGTATTTT; clone_size: NA; j_call: TRBJ2-3; v_call: TRBV10-3; d_call: NA
cdr3_aa: CASSLDRGNTEAFF; cdr3_nt: TGCGCCAGCAGCTTGGACAGGGGAAACACTGAAGCTTTCTTT; clone_size: few; j_call: TRBJ1-1; v_call: TRBV5-1; d_call: TRBD1
cdr3_aa: CASSLYPDRGTEAFF; cdr3_nt: TGTGCCAGCAGTTTATACCCGGACAGGGGGACTGAAGCTTTCTTT; clone_size: NA; j_call: TRBJ1-1; v_call: TRBV27; d_call: TRBD1
cdr3_aa: CASSPTGRGSSYEQYF; cdr3_nt: TGCGCCAGCAGCCCGACGGGCAGGGGTAGCTCCTACGAGCAGTACTTC; clone_size: NA; j_call: TRBJ2-7; v_call: TRBV5-1; d_call: NA
cdr3_aa: CAISDRVPDEQYF; cdr3_nt: TGTGCCATCAGTGACAGGGTCCCCGACGAGCAGTACTTC; clone_size: NA; j_call: TRBJ2-7; v_call: TRBV10-3; d_call: NA
cdr3_aa: CASSFRVGGYTF; cdr3_nt: TGTGCCAGCAGTTTCAGGGTAGGCGGCTACACCTTC; clone_size: once; j_call: TRBJ1-2; v_call: TRBV28; d_call: NA
cdr3_aa: CASGLNEKLFF; cdr3_nt: TGTGCCAGCGGACTTAATGAAAAACTGTTTTTT; clone_size: NA; j_call: TRBJ1-4; v_call: TRBV13; d_call: NA
cdr3_aa: CASSPKWGIRGGDIQYF; cdr3_nt: TGCGCCAGCAGCCCAAAATGGGGGATTAGGGGTGGAGACATTCAGTACTTC; clone_size: NA; j_call: TRBJ2-4; v_call: TRBV5-1; d_call: NA
cdr3_aa: CASSQAIGSYNEQFF; cdr3_nt: TGTGCCAGCAGCCAAGCGATCGGCTCCTACAATGAGCAGTTCTTC; clone_size: few; j_call: TRBJ2-1; v_call: TRBV4-2; d_call: NA
cdr3_aa: CASSLSTQPQHF; cdr3_nt: TGTGCCAGCAGCCTATCGACTCAGCCCCAGCATTTT; clone_size: once; j_call: TRBJ1-5; v_call: TRBV7-2; d_call: NA
cdr3_aa: CASSAGLAGGSYEQYF; cdr3_nt: TGTGCCAGCAGCGCGGGACTAGCGGGGGGTTCCTACGAGCAGTACTTC; clone_size: NA; j_call: TRBJ2-7; v_call: TRBV9; d_call: TRBD2
cdr3_aa: CASSPMEGGQPQHF; cdr3_nt: TGCGCCAGCAGCCCCATGGAGGGCGGCCAGCCCCAGCATTTT; clone_size: few; j_call: TRBJ1-5; v_call: TRBV4-1; d_call: NA
cdr3_aa: CSVVGGNYGYTF; cdr3_nt: TGCAGCGTTGTAGGGGGGAACTATGGCTACACCTTC; clone_size: few; j_call: TRBJ1-2; v_call: TRBV29-1; d_call: NA
cdr3_aa: CASSLRTGSALGYTF; cdr3_nt: TGTGCCAGTAGTCTCCGGACAGGGTCGGCTCTTGGCTACACCTTC; clone_size: many; j_call: TRBJ1-2; v_call: TRBV19; d_call: TRBD1
cdr3_aa: CASSPGTGLNSPLHF; cdr3_nt: TGTGCCAGCAGCCCCGGGACAGGACTTAATTCACCCCTCCACTTT; clone_size: NA; j_call: TRBJ1-6; v_call: TRBV28; d_call: TRBD1
cdr3_aa: CASSELLAGGTNEQFF; cdr3_nt: TGTGCCAGCAGTGAACTCCTAGCGGGAGGTACCAATGAGCAGTTCTTC; clone_size: NA; j_call: TRBJ2-1; v_call: TRBV2; d_call: TRBD2
cdr3_aa: CASTDRWSSYEQYF; cdr3_nt: TGTGCCAGCACCGACAGGTGGAGCTCCTACGAGCAGTACTTC; clone_size: NA; j_call: TRBJ2-7; v_call: TRBV6-5; d_call: NA
cdr3_aa: CASSLTSPGGSNQPQHF; cdr3_nt: TGTGCCAGCAGCTTAACCTCGCCAGGGGGCTCCAATCAGCCCCAGCATTTT; clone_size: NA; j_call: TRBJ1-5; v_call: TRBV7-9; d_call: TRBD1
cdr3_aa: CASSLDWDYGYTF; cdr3_nt: TGTGCCAGCAGCTTAGATTGGGACTATGGCTACACCTTC; clone_size: NA; j_call: TRBJ1-2; v_call: TRBV7-2; d_call: NA
cdr3_aa: CASSLEGPQHF; cdr3_nt: TGTGCCAGCAGCTTAGAAGGGCCCCAGCATTTT; clone_size: NA; j_call: TRBJ1-5; v_call: TRBV7-9; d_call: NA
cdr3_aa: CASSESSGANVLTF; cdr3_nt: TGTGCCAGCAGTGAATCTTCTGGGGCCAACGTCCTGACTTTC; clone_size: NA; j_call: TRBJ2-6; v_call: TRBV25-1; d_call: NA
cdr3_aa: CASRPPYEQYF; cdr3_nt: TGTGCCAGCAGGCCCCCTTACGAGCAGTACTTC; clone_size: NA; j_call: TRBJ2-7; v_call: TRBV3-1/TRBV3-2; d_call: NA
cdr3_aa: CAISELGGREGSPLHF; cdr3_nt: TGTGCCATCAGTGAGTTGGGGGGAAGAGAAGGTTCACCCCTCCACTTT; clone_size: NA; j_call: TRBJ1-6; v_call: TRBV10-3; d_call: NA
cdr3_aa: CASSLPGVREKLFF; cdr3_nt: TGTGCCAGCAGTTTACCGGGGGTCAGGGAAAAACTGTTTTTT; clone_size: NA; j_call: TRBJ1-4; v_call: TRBV28; d_call: NA
cdr3_aa: CASRLAGGGTGELFF; cdr3_nt: TGTGCCAGCCGCCTAGCGGGAGGAGGCACCGGGGAGCTGTTTTTT; clone_size: NA; j_call: TRBJ2-2; v_call: TRBV28; d_call: TRBD2
cdr3_aa: CSASSGQVGLPGYTF; cdr3_nt: TGCAGTGCTAGTTCGGGCCAGGTAGGGCTTCCTGGCTACACCTTC; clone_size: NA; j_call: TRBJ1-2; v_call: TRBV20-1; d_call: NA
cdr3_aa: CASSSQQGIDYGYTF; cdr3_nt: TGTGCCAGTAGTTCCCAACAGGGGATTGACTATGGCTACACCTTC; clone_size: once; j_call: TRBJ1-2; v_call: TRBV19; d_call: TRBD1
cdr3_aa: CASSNGDRGREYGYTF; cdr3_nt: TGTGCCAGCAGCAATGGGGACAGGGGCCGAGAGTATGGCTACACCTTC; clone_size: NA; j_call: TRBJ1-2; v_call: TRBV14; d_call: TRBD1
cdr3_aa: CASSHRTGGENQPQHF; cdr3_nt: TGCGCCAGCAGCCATAGGACAGGGGGCGAGAATCAGCCCCAGCATTTT; clone_size: NA; j_call: TRBJ1-5; v_call: TRBV4-1; d_call: TRBD1
cdr3_aa: CAWNLGGEKLFF; cdr3_nt: TGTGCCTGGAATTTGGGGGGCGAGAAACTGTTTTTT; clone_size: NA; j_call: TRBJ1-4; v_call: TRBV30; d_call: NA